The following is a TCR beta chain sequence with its context. Antigen specificity is unknown. The source of the sample is a study of T cell responses to AZD1222 COVID-19 vaccine. Findings of the study overall: The donor cohort was predominantly white British with a female majority, and clonal diversity may have been underestimated.

The data were produced by immunoSEQ multiplex PCR, yet TCRdb's version contains in-frame clones alone and is incomplete. The profile shows 85,000 or so clones, just over 90% of them singletons. The TCR was taken from an adult who received the AZD1222 COVID-19 vaccine. Sequencing was performed on peripheral blood, taken 28 days after the second AZD1222 dose.

The CDR3 loop is CASGLDVRSSGNEQFF. CDR3 sequence (DNA): TGTGCTAGTGGTTTGGACGTCCGGTCGAGTGGCAATGAGCAGTTCTTC. J is TRBJ2-1 and V is TRBV12-5; no definite D call. The CDR3 spans 16 residues. In germline, CDR1 is LGHNT, CDR2 FRNRAP. The V end was cut by 1 base, the J end by 6 bases, with 16 bases between. Full variable domain (remainder filled in from reference TRBV12-5 and TRBJ2-1): DARVTQTPRHKVTEMGQEVTMRCQPILGHNTVFWYRQTMMQGLELLAYFRNRAPLDDSGMPKDRFSAEMPDATLATLKIQPSEPRDSAVYFCASGLDVRSSGNEQFFGPGTRLTVL.